This T cell receptor (beta chain) originates from a study of cytomegalovirus exposure and HLA in healthy donors. V lost 2 bases and J 2 bases, leaving 19 bases between the germline ends. Germline CDR1 MDHEN, CDR2 SYDVKM. CDR3 length: 17 residues. The PCR was carried out with 60 Vbeta primers and 13 Jbeta primers. Measured with immunoSEQ multiplex PCR; TCRdb has only the in-frame clones, and not every one. The sample contains about 130,000 clones, around 81% of which appear only once. The rearrangement links TRBV28 to TRBJ2-7, with a tentative D call TRBD1 (6 bases). The TCR was taken from a man between 18 and 35 years old in good health and CMV-seronegative. Material for sequencing was PBMCs. Here the CDR3 DNA reads TGTGCCAGCAGTTTAGAGGACAGTAACCAACCTACCTACGAGCAGTACTTC. This translates into CASSLEDSNQPTYEQYF.